This T cell receptor beta chain is drawn from a study of cytomegalovirus exposure and HLA in healthy donors. The PCR made use of 60 Vbeta and 13 Jbeta primers. Here immunoSEQ multiplex PCR was the method, and the copy in TCRdb shows in-frame clones only, minus some. Of around 99,000 clones in the sample, around 81% were seen once. This CDR3 has 14 amino acids. Trimming cost V 4 bases and J 6 bases; bases outside gene matches: 8. The germline gives CDR1 SGHRS, CDR2 YFSETQ. Whereas donors were nominally healthy upon sampling, unrecorded immune exposures were probable. This chain joins TRBV5-1 and TRBJ1-1; 8 bases match TRBD1. The sequence came from a woman in her thirties in good health and CMV-seronegative. Sample: PBMCs. CDR3: CASSLGTGRPEAFF. As DNA, the CDR3 is TGCGCCAGCAGCCTCGGGACAGGCCGACCTGAAGCTTTCTTT.